This TCR beta chain emerged from a study of a mutant IDH1 vaccine in newly diagnosed glioma. Whole-study results and caveats: Vaccination induced immune responses in around 95% of patients.

As to time point: week 11, during vaccination. Each vaccine dose was 300 ug of mutant IDH1 20-mer peptide, with topical imiquimod. New IDH1-mutant, ATRX-lost WHO grade 3 or 4 astrocytomas occurred in donors. The CDR3 has 12 amino acids. Germline lookup yields CDR1 MDHEN and CDR2 SYDVKM. The V gene lost 5 bases and the J gene lost 5 bases, with 10 bases spanning the gap. A word on this clone: As yet, its antigen is unknown.

Generated by immunoSEQ multiplex PCR, the TCRdb table keeps only in-frame clones and is missing some. The data contain under 150,000 clones, around 90% of them singletons. The source material was PBMCs, sampled from a glioma patient whose treatment included an IDH1 peptide vaccine. The sequence was obtained from a woman in her forties or fifties with glioma. This chain uses TRBV28 with TRBJ2-7; D ambiguous. The CDR3 DNA is TGTGCCAGCAGTCCCCGGCCCCACGAGCAGTACTTC. Its protein product is CASSPRPHEQYF.